The sequence of this T cell receptor (beta chain) was determined in a study of blood T cells in healthy people across ages. The authors extracted at least 5 micrograms of total RNA per sample. This clonotype has a handful of counts. Its antigen remains unidentified. It was with a sample-barcoded 5' primer and a J-beta primer mix that a second PCR of roughly 6 to 11 cycles was run. TCRdb analysed the 5' RACE reads with MiXCR anew, one entry per CDR3 protein. Of 1.5 million or so distinct CDR3 sequences listed, under 55% are singletons. CDR3 length: 12 amino acids. V lost 5 bases and J lost 2, with 8 bases in between. CDR1 is DFQATT, CDR2 SNEGSKA, per germline (reference sequence). Study-wide findings and caveats: Nothing was known about donor CMV status, and this possibly confounded expanded clonotype changes.

The J gene is TRBJ2-3, the V gene TRBV20-1; D uncertain. This clonotype was obtained from a young woman in good health. Sequenced material: blood. DNA for the CDR3: TGCAGTGCTTACCAGGCCACAGATACGCAGTATTTT. Protein: CSAYQATDTQYF.